This T cell receptor (beta chain) emerged from a study of cytomegalovirus exposure and HLA in healthy donors (dated by TCRdb to about 2017). Concerning the study at large: An earlier analysis of roughly 610 of the donors reported about 260 Gb of sequence data and around 100 million unique TCR beta sequences obtained from around 190 million T cells. Approximately 310 gigabases of sequencing data and approximately 85 million unique TCR sequences were included in an early release covering roughly 600 HLA-typed donors. Among the roughly 400 genotyped donors, under 90% belonged to the genetic ancestry cluster associated with self-reported Caucasian donors. The study was designed to test whether signatures of past pathogen exposure could be identified by cataloging public T cell receptors. Using immunosequencing, the study profiled T cell repertoires from fewer than 850 subjects and related those repertoires to cytomegalovirus serostatus. Besides the first cohort of 666 subjects, a separate validation cohort made up of 120 different subjects was used. The study combined high-throughput TCR immunosequencing, statistical association of individual TCRs with disease status, and machine learning to predict cytomegalovirus infection status. In a later analysis, previously published TCR beta repertoires from 550 to 750 donors were re-analyzed and high-resolution HLA genotyping was added so that TCR occurrence patterns could be studied. The later analysis used no new phenotypic data to find candidate immune exposures, relying instead on TCR beta sequences and their occurrence across donors. An earlier analysis of some 600 of the donors applied high-throughput TCR beta sequencing to assess whether each TCR beta V gene segment acted as functional or pseudogenic. Alongside the repertoire data, information on donor age, sex, ethnicity and CMV serostatus was compiled. Genome-wide SNP genotypes for about 65% of the roughly 670 donors were used in a later genetic analysis, which treated that subset as a discovery cohort. Every discovery cohort repertoire had been produced on one sequencing platform. HLA typing covered class I and class II loci at four-digit resolution. Typing coverage varied by locus: about 620-630 donors for A, B, C, DRB1 and DQB1; more than 500 for DQA1; about 590 for DPA1; fewer than 480 for DPB1. About 5 DR-DQ haplotypes were handled as single units for association and clustering, since linkage in the cohort was strong. On average, around 240,000 unique TCR beta nucleotide sequences were sequenced per donor among 350 to 400 genotyped donors of the cohort, with roughly 19% of those sequences being non-productive. What the work shows at the level of the full study, not this receptor alone: In a later analysis, TCR association rates were found to vary across HLA loci, with the most associated TCRs seen for DRB1 alleles and the fewest for HLA-C alleles. The earlier analysis of nearly 600 of the donors excluded 15 to 20 rarely observed V segments, including chromosome 9 orphons, because counts were too low. According to the authors, the approach could potentially be generalized to other disease states and immunological phenotypes. A total of fewer than 200 TCR beta chains were listed by the study as associated with cytomegalovirus. The cohort was sequenced for TCR beta chains only, and without alpha or paired-chain data the features that could be detected were limited. Correlated functional status among segregating V segments might be attributable to linkage disequilibrium, but an unknown experimental factor could not be ruled out. The sequencing pipeline was judged likely to have produced a cluster of highly shared sequence variants as a technical artifact. In a later analysis, most CMV-associated TCR beta chains were found to appear HLA-restricted, with HLA associations seemingly driven largely by CMV exposure. In vitro tests confirmed that a few of the cytomegalovirus-associated TCR beta chains recognize cytomegalovirus antigens. Because HLA typing was missing for some donors at each locus, association tests included only the typed subset. In a later analysis, several top co-occurrence clusters were reported to appear linked to parvovirus B19, influenza, CMV and Epstein-Barr virus. Because the 87-base-pair reads could not distinguish some IMGT-functional V segments, including TRBV6-2 and TRBV6-3, those segments were excluded. V-gene and J-gene trimming of TCR beta chains was associated with a missense DCLRE1C variant in a later genetic analysis, and the association was replicated in an independent cohort. Presence/absence analyses assumed roughly uniform sequencing depth across donors, an assumption that may not hold. Most TCR sequences were seen in very few donors, while some public TCRs were found in many individuals. In both the original and validation cohorts, the classifier was reported to diagnose cytomegalovirus status with high specificity and sensitivity. Broadly in line with IMGT annotations, most TCR beta V segments showed up in productive rearrangements about 87% or about 30% of the time in an earlier analysis of 587 of the donors. In a later analysis, HLA-associated TCR beta chains were found to be more clonally expanded and to have lower generation probabilities than equally common non-associated chains. Strong co-occurrence of HLA alleles, especially DR and DQ, made assigning TCR associations to individual alleles difficult. In a later analysis, around 17,000 TCR beta sequences were associated with specific HLA alleles at a false discovery rate of 0.05. The only immune exposure information available for the cohort was CMV serostatus. In a later genetic analysis, fewer N-insertions in productive TCRs were reported among donors in an Asian-associated ancestry cluster than the approximately 670-donor mean. A further reported finding was that TCR beta sequences accurately predicted the HLA-A and HLA-B alleles for most subjects in the first cohort.

In total, approximately 700 healthy bone marrow donors made up the cohort. At the time of sampling, all cohort members were nominally healthy, though unrecorded immune exposures were likely present. The donor was CMV seropositive and belonged to the group of 250 to 300 seropositive cohort members. Each donor provided a peripheral blood sample, and peripheral blood mononuclear cells were used for TCR beta sequencing. The Qiagen DNeasy Blood Extraction Kit was used to extract genomic DNA from the blood cell samples. Sequences MDHEN (CDR1) and SYDVKM (CDR2) are obtained from the germline V gene. The CDR3 has 13 amino acids, counting the end cysteine and phenylalanine. Solely the CDR3 DNA is kept, with 39 bases framed from the first base. After removal of 7 bases from V and 4 bases from J, the junction retains 6 bases not matched to a gene. Receptors were amplified or captured by the immunoSEQ multiplex PCR assay. A mixture of 60 forward primers for TCR Vbeta segments and 13 reverse primers for TCR Jbeta segments was used in the multiplex PCR. Amplification of the CDR3 region of rearranged TCR beta genes was performed with a multiplex PCR assay on genomic DNA. The amplified TCR beta libraries were sequenced on the Illumina HiSeq System as 87-base-pair reads. In the source study's methods: A later analysis counted tens of millions of unique TCR beta chains across the 550 to 800 repertoires, and around 12 million of these chains were shared by at least two donors. Raw reads were error-corrected and collapsed into unique sequences by a nearest-neighbor algorithm in which closely related sequences were merged to remove PCR and sequencing errors. CDR3 sequences were aligned to IMGT reference sequences to assign V, D and J gene segments. For a sequence to be retained, at least a six-nucleotide match to both a V gene segment and a J gene segment was required. A rearrangement counted as productive if the CDR3 had no stop codons and remained in frame with V and J, and every other rearrangement counted as non-productive. CDR3 was defined according to IMGT convention as the region running from the second conserved V-encoded cysteine to the conserved J-encoded phenylalanine. The earlier analysis of 500 to 600 of the donors excluded sequences that lacked an unambiguous match to a single V gene segment. In an earlier analysis of 587 of the donors, a V segment was called functional when productive rearrangements were above 56.7%, and segregating when the standard deviation between donors exceeded 5%. To diagnose cytomegalovirus status from the catalog of TCR beta chain sequences, a statistical classification framework was built. V and J gene assignment, in a later analysis, came from comparing TCR nucleotide sequences with IMGT/GENE-DB human TR gene sequences. Using the TCRdist pipeline, a later analysis assigned CDR3 sequences along with most-parsimonious VDJ recombination scenarios. In a later analysis, every TCR beta chain was defined by the combination of its CDR3 amino acid sequence and its V-gene family, and reads without a unique V-gene family were dropped. As a way to deal with suspected cross-contamination and a sequencing artifact, a later analysis dropped nearly 600 nucleotide sequences that were highly shared and had low generation probability. For each public chain, a later analysis derived a clonal expansion index from normalized ranks of inferred template counts within each repertoire. In a later analysis, generation probabilities were computed using a VDJ recombination model fitted to out-of-frame rearrangements, and the results were checked against IGoR. Hypergeometric tests were used in a later analysis to score TCR-TCR, TCR-HLA and TCR-CMV co-occurrence, with a repertoire-size bias correction applied to the TCR pairs. In a later analysis, false discovery rates were estimated by permuting HLA or CMV assignments 20 times. A later analysis grouped co-occurring TCRs with DBSCAN, adding TCRdist sequence similarity when clustering within HLA-allele-positive subsets. For co-occurrence clustering, repertoires with fewer than 30,000 or more than 120,000 public chains were excluded, along with about five repertoires with anomalous nucleotide sharing. Entries here come from immuneACCESS through TCRdb and include only in-frame sequences with V and J called. Some clones fail to appear in such tables; in the studies checked, an unresolved V gene covers under half of the shortfall, and the cause of the remainder is unknown. Clone size and V and J calls were adopted from that table, with D and trimming inferred from the DNA. This sample comprises roughly 130,000 clones, 81% of them detected only once. The ten most abundant clones make up under 7% of the sample.

Comment on this clone: Its antigen remains unidentified. The input lacks base qualities; no much larger clone sits a single base away.

The sequence is built from TRBV28 and TRBJ1-2; 7 junctional bases match TRBD1. Sequencing input: PBMCs. The sequence was collected from a woman aged 40 to 49 in good health and CMV-seropositive. Read as DNA, the sequence is TGTGCCAGCATGCGACAGGGTGGCTATGGCTACACCTTC. The translation is CASMRQGGYGYTF.